The source of this T cell receptor beta chain is a study of cytomegalovirus exposure and HLA in healthy donors. The PCR used 60 Vbeta and 13 Jbeta primers. Method: immunoSEQ multiplex PCR; TCRdb's copy keeps in-frame clones and lacks some. The sample records tens of thousands of clones, around 79% being singletons. On this clone: Its antigen is undetermined.

Germline CDR1 and CDR2: SGHTA and FQGNSA. Trimming left V 7 bases short and J 2 bases short, with 13 bases between. This CDR3 is built from 14 residues. Study-wide points: Diagnosis of cytomegalovirus status made by the classifier reportedly showed high specificity and sensitivity. By HLA locus, TCR association rates varied in a later analysis, with DRB1 showing the most and HLA-C the fewest. Reportedly, HLA-A and HLA-B alleles of most subjects were accurately predicted from TCR beta. As immune exposure information, only CMV serostatus was available.

The sample consisted of PBMCs. This sequence originates from a woman aged 40 to 50 in good health and CMV-seropositive. V is TRBV7-2 and J is TRBJ2-3; D perhaps matches TRBD2 (5 bases). CDR3 protein: CASTMGVITDTQYF. In DNA form, the CDR3 reads TGTGCCAGCACCATGGGAGTGATCACAGATACGCAGTATTTT.